Listed below are T cell receptor beta chains from one sample, sequenced in a study of early T cells in non-severe SARS-CoV-2 infection. One entry per CDR3 protein, called by TCRdb with MiXCR from the 5' RACE reads. Of some 120,000 distinct CDR3 sequences listed, about 15% are singletons. The specimen sequenced was whole blood. These receptors all come from an adult who was a healthcare worker with PCR-confirmed SARS-CoV-2 infection or an uninfected control (not recorded which). The CDR3 runs from the conserved cysteine through the conserved F or W. The D gene is left open where the match is weak. Clone size is given for some rows only: seen once, a few or many times, or a class if the clone is expanded.

TRBV5-1	TRBD1	.	TRBJ1-1	CASSLGQGNTGAFF	TGCGCCAGCAGCTTAGGACAGGGGAACACTGGAGCTTTCTTT
TRBV20-1	.	few	TRBJ1-1	CSAGRGGGSSEAFF	TGCAGTGCGGGACGAGGAGGGGGTTCCAGTGAAGCTTTCTTT
TRBV4-1	.	few	TRBJ1-2	CASSQVYGLQGYTF	TGCGCCAGCAGCCAAGTTTACGGACTACAGGGCTACACCTTC
TRBV12-5	TRBD2	.	TRBJ2-7	CASGWIAGGYEQYF	TGTGCTAGTGGTTGGATAGCGGGGGGCTACGAGCAGTACTTC
TRBV3-1	.	.	TRBJ1-1	CASSSMGDTEAFF	TGTGCCAGCAGCTCTATGGGGGACACTGAAGCTTTCTTT
TRBV18	.	few	TRBJ1-3	CASSSALTENTIYF	TGTGCCAGCTCATCAGCCTTGACTGAAAACACCATATATTTT
TRBV29-1	.	many	TRBJ1-1	CSVGQPNTEAFF	TGCAGCGTTGGACAGCCTAACACTGAAGCTTTCTTT
TRBV30	.	.	TRBJ1-1	CAWSGKRGTEAFF	TGTGCCTGGAGTGGAAAGAGGGGGACTGAAGCTTTCTTT
TRBV18	.	many	TRBJ2-1	CASSPPARGAYNEQFF	TGTGCCAGCTCACCACCTGCTAGAGGGGCCTACAATGAGCAGTTCTTC
TRBV7-3	.	few	TRBJ1-1	CASSSQKNTEAFF	TGTGCCAGCAGCTCCCAAAAGAACACTGAAGCTTTCTTT
TRBV11-2	.	few	TRBJ2-2	CASSADRTGELFF	TGTGCCAGCAGCGCGGACAGAACCGGGGAGCTGTTTTTT
TRBV7-9	.	.	TRBJ1-5	CASSPGPQPQHF	TGTGCCAGCAGCCCGGGGCCTCAGCCCCAGCATTTT
TRBV18	.	.	TRBJ1-1	CASSPEKQTNTEAFF	TGTGCCAGCTCACCGGAAAAACAGACTAACACTGAAGCTTTCTTT
TRBV6-6	.	few	TRBJ2-3	CASSYSLADADTQYF	TGTGCCAGCAGTTACTCGCTCGCGGACGCAGATACGCAGTATTTT
TRBV2	.	.	TRBJ2-7	CASSGTTRHEQYF	TGTGCCAGCAGTGGGACTACCAGACACGAGCAGTACTTC
TRBV2	.	.	TRBJ2-2	CASSEVLLNTGELFF	TGTGCCAGCAGTGAGGTTCTACTGAACACCGGGGAGCTGTTTTTT
TRBV7-9	.	few	TRBJ1-2	CASSRRADYGYTF	TGTGCCAGCAGCCGCCGGGCAGACTATGGCTACACCTTC
TRBV12-3/TRBV12-4	TRBD1	.	TRBJ1-1	CASRTGGAGEAFF	TGTGCCAGCAGGACAGGGGGCGCGGGGGAAGCTTTCTTT
TRBV3-1	.	.	TRBJ2-3	CASSTRLADTQYF	TGTGCCAGCAGCACCAGACTTGCAGATACGCAGTATTTT
TRBV7-8	.	few	TRBJ1-1	CASSFTRQGRENTEAFF	TGTGCCAGCAGCTTCACTCGGCAGGGCAGAGAGAACACTGAAGCTTTCTTT
TRBV5-4	TRBD2	.	TRBJ2-3	CASSPSTSGGSTDTQYF	TGTGCCAGCAGCCCCTCAACTAGCGGGGGGTCCACAGATACGCAGTATTTT
TRBV12-3/TRBV12-4	.	.	TRBJ1-1	CASRGVGTEKEAFF	TGTGCCAGCAGGGGGGTCGGGACGGAAAAGGAAGCTTTCTTT
TRBV7-7	.	few	TRBJ2-3	CASSLRVGADTQYF	TGTGCCAGCAGCTTACGGGTCGGAGCGGATACGCAGTATTTT
TRBV7-9	.	few	TRBJ2-1	CASSFLGSSDEQFF	TGTGCCAGCAGCTTCCTGGGGAGTTCCGATGAGCAGTTCTTC
TRBV2	.	.	TRBJ2-5	CAYRETGGLETQYF	TGTGCCTATCGGGAGACGGGGGGCTTGGAGACCCAGTACTTC
TRBV4-1	.	few	TRBJ2-6	CASSQKKSSGANVLTF	TGCGCCAGCAGCCAAAAAAAAAGCTCTGGGGCCAACGTCCTGACTTTC
TRBV2	.	.	TRBJ2-1	CASRQDLINEQFF	TGTGCCAGTCGACAGGACTTGATCAATGAGCAGTTCTTC
TRBV7-3	.	.	TRBJ2-1	CASSLTPSPTEQFF	TGTGCCAGCAGCTTAACTCCCAGCCCCACTGAGCAGTTCTTC
TRBV12-3/TRBV12-4	.	few	TRBJ2-1	CASSFGSNEQFF	TGTGCCAGCAGTTTTGGGTCAAATGAGCAGTTCTTC
TRBV2	.	.	TRBJ2-1	CASGTGLRSSYNEQFF	TGTGCCAGCGGAACGGGACTCAGGAGCTCCTACAATGAGCAGTTCTTC
TRBV11-2	TRBD1	.	TRBJ1-2	CASSLGTGTGYTF	TGTGCCAGCAGCTTAGGGACAGGGACCGGCTACACCTTC
TRBV7-2	.	.	TRBJ1-1	CASSPQGFTEAFF	TGTGCCAGCAGCCCACAGGGTTTCACTGAAGCTTTCTTT
TRBV10-2	.	few	TRBJ2-7	CASSEGLYEQYF	TGCGCCAGCAGTGAGGGGCTCTACGAGCAGTACTTC
TRBV29-1	TRBD1	.	TRBJ1-1	CSFRRTGGTEAFF	TGCAGCTTTCGACGGACAGGAGGAACTGAAGCTTTCTTT
TRBV2	.	few	TRBJ2-7	CASSGTVSSYEQYF	TGTGCCAGCAGTGGGACAGTTAGCTCCTACGAGCAGTACTTC
TRBV11-2	TRBD1	.	TRBJ2-1	CASSPPGGLYNEQFF	TGTGCCAGCAGCCCACCAGGGGGCCTCTACAATGAGCAGTTCTTC
TRBV18	.	.	TRBJ1-1	CASSIQGKNTEAFF	TGTGCCAGCTCAATCCAGGGAAAGAACACTGAAGCTTTCTTT
TRBV2	.	many	TRBJ2-4	CASSENRDIQYF	TGTGCCAGCAGTGAAAACAGGGACATTCAGTACTTC
TRBV6-1	.	many	TRBJ2-2	CASSEATARNTGELFF	TGTGCCAGCAGTGAAGCGACAGCGAGGAACACCGGGGAGCTGTTTTTT
TRBV7-6	TRBD1	many	TRBJ2-2	CASSLASGTGYGELFF	TGTGCCAGCAGCTTAGCCTCCGGGACAGGGTACGGGGAGCTGTTTTTT
TRBV11-3	TRBD2	.	TRBJ2-1	CASSLSGGASSEQFF	TGTGCCAGCAGCTTAAGCGGGGGGGCAAGTTCTGAGCAGTTCTTC
TRBV12-3/TRBV12-4	.	few	TRBJ1-1	CASSLTGQFGAFF	TGTGCCAGCAGTTTAACAGGGCAATTCGGAGCTTTCTTT
TRBV7-9	TRBD1	few	TRBJ1-2	CASSSFRHRGRLDGYTF	TGTGCCAGCAGCTCCTTCCGCCACAGGGGGCGATTGGATGGCTACACCTTC
TRBV29-1	.	few	TRBJ2-7	CSVEASSYEQYF	TGCAGCGTTGAGGCTAGCTCGTACGAGCAGTACTTC
TRBV7-9	.	few	TRBJ1-3	CASSDAPSSGNTIYF	TGTGCCAGCAGCGATGCCCCGTCCTCTGGAAACACCATATATTTT
TRBV6-2/TRBV6-3	.	many	TRBJ2-2	CASSSSRSGELFF	TGTGCCAGCAGCTCCTCTAGGTCCGGGGAGCTGTTTTTT
TRBV5-5	TRBD2	many	TRBJ2-3	CASSLAGLAGIADTQYF	TGTGCCAGCAGCTTGGCGGGACTAGCGGGGATCGCAGATACGCAGTATTTT
TRBV6-2/TRBV6-3	.	few	TRBJ2-2	CASSYRDGGELFF	TGTGCCAGCAGTTACCGGGACGGCGGGGAGCTGTTTTTT
TRBV4-1	.	.	TRBJ1-5	CASSQVWASGNQPQHF	TGCGCCAGCAGCCAAGTCTGGGCTTCCGGAAATCAGCCCCAGCATTTT